This TCR beta chain was obtained from a study of blood T cell repertoires in COVID-19. Study information: The origin of the acute and convalescent COVID-19 samples was the United States, Italy and Spain.

The method was immunoSEQ multiplex PCR; TCRdb's version includes in-frame clones alone and lacks a portion of them. The repertoire holds about 80,000 clones, with 76% as singletons. The receptor was derived from a man between 65 and 80 years old with active or convalescent COVID-19. The sequenced material came from peripheral blood.

CDR3 in amino acids: CASSLTGNSEQYF. The CDR3 DNA is TGTGCCAGCAGCCTGACAGGGAATAGCGAGCAGTACTTC. The chain joins TRBV6-5 to TRBJ2-7; TRBD1 agrees at 7 bases. The CDR3 runs to 13 residues. V lost 6 bases and J lost 6; bases outside the gene matches: 8. Per the germline V gene, CDR1 is MNHEY and CDR2 is SVGAGI.